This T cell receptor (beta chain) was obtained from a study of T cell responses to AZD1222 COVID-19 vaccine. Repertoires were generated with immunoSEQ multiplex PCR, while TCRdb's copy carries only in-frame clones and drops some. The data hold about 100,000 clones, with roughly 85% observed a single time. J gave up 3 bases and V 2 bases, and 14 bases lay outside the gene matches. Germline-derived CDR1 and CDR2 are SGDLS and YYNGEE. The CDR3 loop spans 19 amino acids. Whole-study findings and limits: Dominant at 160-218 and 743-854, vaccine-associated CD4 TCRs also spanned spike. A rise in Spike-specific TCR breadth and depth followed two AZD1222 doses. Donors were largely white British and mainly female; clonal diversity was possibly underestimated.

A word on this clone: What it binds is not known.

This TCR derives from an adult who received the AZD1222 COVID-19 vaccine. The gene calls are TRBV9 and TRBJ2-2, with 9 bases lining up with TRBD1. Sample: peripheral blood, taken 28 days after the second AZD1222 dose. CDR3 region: CASSVSGTGRGKDTGELFF. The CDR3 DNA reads TGTGCCAGCAGCGTTTCCGGGACAGGGCGCGGCAAGGACACCGGGGAGCTGTTTTTT.